A single sample gave rise to the 10 T cell receptor beta chains below, sequenced in a study of graft-versus-host responses after intestinal transplantation. The table came from immunoSEQ multiplex PCR; TCRdb's copy has only in-frame clones and leaves some out. The repertoire holds roughly 28,000 clones, about 90% seen once, with around 10% in the top ten. The specimen was PBMCs, collected around 480 days after intestinal transplantation. The receptor source for this set is a human patient who received an intestinal transplant, so some T cells may come from the graft donor.

This chain links TRBV28 with TRBJ2-5, with TRBD2 matching over 7 bases. The better agreement between TRBJ2-7 and the DNA end casts doubt on the J call. Germline CDR1 is MDHEN and CDR2 is SYDVKM. This CDR3 spans 14 amino acids. DNA for the CDR3: TGTGCCAGCACGATTCGTGGGAGGGCGTACGAGCAGTACTTC. It codes for CASTIRGRAYEQYF.

This rearrangement joins TRBV6-6 to TRBJ2-7, with TRBD1 identical over 7 bases. Germline lookup yields CDR1 MNHNY and CDR2 SVGAGI (reference sequence). The CDR3 has 14 amino acids. The trim removed 7 bases at V and 6 bases at J, leaving 12 bases unmatched. CDR3: CASTPIFRDSEQYF. The CDR3 DNA is TGTGCCAGCACCCCCATTTTCCGGGACAGCGAGCAGTACTTC.

This chain uses TRBV7-9 with TRBJ2-1, with no clear D. Deletions cut 2 bases from V and 5 bases from J, with 7 bases between. Per germline, CDR1 SEHNR and CDR2 FQNEAQ (reference sequence). The CDR3 sequence is 13 residues long. The CDR3 DNA is TGTGCCAGCAGCTTACCCCTTAACAATGAGCAGTTCTTC. This codes for CASSLPLNNEQFF. The entire variable domain, with the rest obtained from reference TRBV7-9 and TRBJ2-1, is as follows: DTGVSQNPRHKITKRGQNVTFRCDPISEHNRLYWYRQTLGQGPEFLTYFQNEAQLEKSRLLSDRFSAERPKGSFSTLEIQRTEQGDSAMYLCASSLPLNNEQFFGPGTRLTVL.

Points on this clone: One junction end does not reproduce the germline sequence, and a read error may be involved. V is TRBV6-6 and J is TRBJ1-2; 8 bases fit TRBD1. The germline CDR1 and CDR2 sequences are MNHNY and SVGAGI (reference sequence). This CDR3 spans 14 amino acids. CDR3 coding DNA: TGTGCCACCAGTCCCTTCGGACAGGGTAGCGGCTACACCTTC. Residues: CATSPFGQGSGYTF.

The V gene is TRBV6-5, the J gene TRBJ1-1; a possible D gene is TRBD1 (6 bases). The CDR3 sequence is 12 residues long. Germline lookup yields CDR1 MNHEY and CDR2 SVGAGI. V lost 6 bases to trimming and J lost 9 bases, with 14 bases between them. The CDR3 bases are TGTGCCAGCAGCATGGACAGTTTTCAAGCTTTCTTT. It encodes CASSMDSFQAFF.

This clone was detected only once. The rearrangement joins TRBV2 to TRBJ2-1; 11 nucleotides agree with TRBD2. There are 15 residues in the CDR3. V lost 7 bases and J lost 9; bases outside the gene matches: 11. The V gene's germline CDR1 is SNHLY and CDR2 FYNNEI. The CDR3 sequence: CASIVASGRRTEQFF. CDR3 in DNA: TGTGCCAGCATCGTGGCTAGCGGGAGGAGGACTGAGCAGTTCTTC.

The chain uses TRBV6-5 and TRBJ2-1; D is tentatively TRBD1 or TRBD2 (6 bases each). Germline CDR1 reads MNHEY; CDR2 reads SVGAGI. V dropped 2 bases and J dropped 6 bases, with 11 bases sitting between them. This CDR3 spans 14 amino acids. DNA for the CDR3: TGTGCCAGCAGTTACGGCAGGGGAGGCAATGAGCAGTTCTTC. This encodes CASSYGRGGNEQFF.

The V gene is TRBV5-6, the J gene TRBJ2-4; possible D gene TRBD2, 5 bases. Germline CDR1 and CDR2: SGHDT and YYEEEE. This CDR3 is 13 amino acids long. Trimming pared 1 base from V and 3 bases from J, leaving 5 bases between. The chain's CDR3 is CASSLRGKNIQYF. The CDR3 region has the DNA TGTGCCAGCAGCTTGCGGGGCAAAAACATTCAGTACTTC.

This clone was seen a few times. The gene calls are TRBV7-9 and TRBJ2-7; unclear D gene. Germline CDR1 and CDR2: SEHNR and FQNEAQ (reference sequence). V shed 0 bases and J shed 3 bases, with 6 bases lying between them. The CDR3 extends over 13 amino acids. The CDR3 spells CASSLADHYEQYF. The CDR3 DNA sequence: TGTGCCAGCAGCTTAGCAGACCACTACGAGCAGTACTTC.

This rearrangement joins TRBV6-5 to TRBJ2-1; 7 bases map to TRBD2. Germline V gene data show CDR1 as MNHEY and CDR2 as SVGAGI. The CDR3 is 14 residues long. Trimming took 4 bases from V and 0 from J; bases not matched to a gene: 0. The CDR3 region is CASSSSGSYNEQFF. In DNA form, the CDR3 reads TGTGCCAGCAGTTCTAGCGGCTCCTACAATGAGCAGTTCTTC.